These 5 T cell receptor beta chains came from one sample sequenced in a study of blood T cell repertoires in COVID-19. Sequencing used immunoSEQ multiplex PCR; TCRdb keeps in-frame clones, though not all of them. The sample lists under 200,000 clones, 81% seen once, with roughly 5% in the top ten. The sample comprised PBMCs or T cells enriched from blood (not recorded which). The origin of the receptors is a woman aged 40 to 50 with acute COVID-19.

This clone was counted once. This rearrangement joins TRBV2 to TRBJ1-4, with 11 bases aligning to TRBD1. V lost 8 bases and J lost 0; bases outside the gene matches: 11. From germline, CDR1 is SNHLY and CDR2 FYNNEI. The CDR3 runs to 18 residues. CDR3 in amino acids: CASESSPGQGATNEKLFF. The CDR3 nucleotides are TGTGCCAGCGAGTCCTCGCCGGGACAGGGGGCAACTAATGAAAAACTGTTTTTT.

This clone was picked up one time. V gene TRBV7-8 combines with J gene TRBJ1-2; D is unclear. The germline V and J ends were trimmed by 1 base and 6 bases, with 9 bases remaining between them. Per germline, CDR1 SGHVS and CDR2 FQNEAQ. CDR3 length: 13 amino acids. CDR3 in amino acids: CASSLVGVDGYTF. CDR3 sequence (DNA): TGTGCCAGCAGCTTAGTCGGGGTGGATGGCTACACCTTC.

CDR3 nucleotides: TGTGCCAGCTCACCGATCTCAGGCAGGGGCACCGGGGAGCTGTTTTTT. Its translation is CASSPISGRGTGELFF. The chain uses TRBV18 and TRBJ2-2; a weak D match, TRBD1 (6 bases). V lost 3 bases and J lost 4, with 15 bases in between. CDR1 KGHSH and CDR2 LQKENI come from the germline V gene. This CDR3 spans 16 amino acids.

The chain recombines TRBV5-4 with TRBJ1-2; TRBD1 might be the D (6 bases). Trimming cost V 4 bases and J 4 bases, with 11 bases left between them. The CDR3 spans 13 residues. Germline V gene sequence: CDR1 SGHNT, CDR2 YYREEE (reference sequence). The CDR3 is CASSQSTGYGYTF. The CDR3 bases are TGTGCCAGCAGCCAGTCGACAGGCTATGGCTACACCTTC.

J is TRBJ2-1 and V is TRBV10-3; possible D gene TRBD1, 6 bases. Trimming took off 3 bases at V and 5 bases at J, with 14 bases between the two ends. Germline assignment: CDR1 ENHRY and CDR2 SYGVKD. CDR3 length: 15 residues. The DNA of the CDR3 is TGTGCCATCAGTGAAAGGACAGCGCCAGACAATGAGCAGTTCTTC. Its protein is CAISERTAPDNEQFF.